This T cell receptor (beta chain) was captured by sequencing in a study of blood T cell repertoires in COVID-19. Study in general: Italy, Spain and the United States were the sources of the convalescent and acute COVID-19 samples.

Profiling relied on immunoSEQ multiplex PCR, and the TCRdb table lists in-frame clones only, not all of them. Of some 300,000 clones in the sample, around 90% were seen once. Which cohort a participant joined came from the clinical history participants gave. Cohort 3 recovery required two negative PCRs, clearance, or symptom resolution. Germline assignment: CDR1 GTSNPN and CDR2 SVGIG (reference sequence). The CDR3 totals 13 residues. Trimming removed 0 bases at V and 7 bases at J, with 7 bases between. In regard to this clone: The sample contains more than one DNA sequence encoding this CDR3.

The rearrangement uses TRBV30 and TRBJ1-6, with a weak D call TRBD1 (6 bases). The source is a woman in her 40s who had recovered from COVID-19. The sequenced sample was PBMCs or T cells enriched from blood (not recorded which). In DNA form, the CDR3 reads TGTGCCTGGAGTGTACAGGGAAATTCACCCCTCCACTTT. This gives the protein CAWSVQGNSPLHF.